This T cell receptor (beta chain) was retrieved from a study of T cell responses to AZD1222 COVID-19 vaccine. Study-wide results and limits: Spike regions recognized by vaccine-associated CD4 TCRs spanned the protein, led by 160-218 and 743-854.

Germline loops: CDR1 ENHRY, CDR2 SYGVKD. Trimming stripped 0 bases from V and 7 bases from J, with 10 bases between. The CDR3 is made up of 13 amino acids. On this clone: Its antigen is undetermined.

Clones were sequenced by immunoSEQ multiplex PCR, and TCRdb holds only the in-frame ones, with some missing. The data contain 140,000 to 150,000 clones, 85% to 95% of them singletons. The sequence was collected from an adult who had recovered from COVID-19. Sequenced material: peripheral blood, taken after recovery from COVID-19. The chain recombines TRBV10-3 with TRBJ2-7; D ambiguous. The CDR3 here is CAISESGAWEQYF. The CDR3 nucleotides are TGTGCCATCAGTGAGTCGGGTGCTTGGGAGCAGTACTTC.